Presented here are 25 T cell receptor beta chains from one specimen sequenced in a study of identical twins. TCRdb ran MiXCR on the 5' RACE reads and lists one entry per CDR3 protein. Of 210,000 or so distinct CDR3 sequences in the sample, around 8% were seen once. These data also featured in a second study, about yellow fever vaccine responses in identical twins.

Sequenced material: memory (CD45RO+) T cells sorted from blood. Source of these receptors: a young woman in good health.

This clonotype has just a few counts. The germline gene is not matched at one end of the junction; a read error may be the cause. J is TRBJ2-1 and V is TRBV12-3 or TRBV12-4; 7 bases map to TRBD2. The length of the CDR3 is 18 residues. DNA for the CDR3: TGTACCAGCAGTTTAGTCCGAAAAAGACTAGCCCCCTACAATGAGCAGTTCTTC. It translates to CTSSLVRKRLAPYNEQFF.

This clonotype was picked up many times. The J gene is TRBJ1-1, the V gene TRBV5-1, with 8 bases aligning to TRBD1. CDR3 length: 15 residues. Germline V lookup: CDR1 SGHRS, CDR2 YFSETQ. Trimming cost V 4 bases and J 5 bases; bases outside gene matches: 10. CDR3 bases: TGCGCCAGCAGCCTGGGAAGGACAGGGAAGACTGAAGCTTTCTTT. Protein: CASSLGRTGKTEAFF.

The rearrangement joins TRBV4-3 to TRBJ2-1; TRBD2 aligns across 14 bases. The CDR3 is 16 amino acids. V dropped 4 bases and J dropped 7; count of bases not matched to a gene: 6. CDR1 is LGHNA, CDR2 YSLEER, per germline. The CDR3 coding sequence is TGCGCCAGCAGCCCGGGGACTAGCGGGAGAGGGAATGAGCAGTTCTTC. Amino acids: CASSPGTSGRGNEQFF.

The chain employs TRBV27 and TRBJ1-1, with 7 positions matching TRBD1. The J segment lost 0 bases and the V segment lost 6 bases, leaving 7 bases of the junction unmatched. CDR1 and CDR2 (germline): MNHEY, SMNVEV (reference sequence). CDR3 size: 15 residues. CDR3 nucleotides: TGTGCCAGCAGGGCGGGACAGCAGATGAACACTGAAGCTTTCTTT. This sequence encodes CASRAGQQMNTEAFF.

The V and J genes are TRBV7-9 and TRBJ2-3; 10 nucleotides agree with TRBD1. This CDR3 spans 14 amino acids. V lost 5 bases to trimming and J lost 9 bases; unmatched junction nucleotides: 8. Germline assignment: CDR1 SEHNR and CDR2 FQNEAQ (reference sequence). CDR3 residues: CASSKGQGTGTQYF. The CDR3 nucleotides read TGTGCCAGCAGCAAGGGACAGGGGACAGGAACGCAGTATTTT.

This chain joins TRBV28 and TRBJ2-7, with D possibly being TRBD1 (6 bases). The CDR3 length is 15 residues. Trimming stripped 4 bases from V and 0 bases from J, with 13 bases between. Germline V gene sequence: CDR1 MDHEN, CDR2 SYDVKM. The CDR3 here is CASSSRDKNSYEQYF. The CDR3, as DNA: TGTGCCAGCAGTTCCCGGGACAAAAACTCCTACGAGCAGTACTTC.

This clonotype was seen a few times. The CDR3 here is CASSPGTSGGYLPVSEYF. Here the CDR3 DNA reads TGTGCCAGCAGCCCGGGGACTAGCGGGGGCTACCTCCCTGTTTCGGAGTACTTC. V gene TRBV3-1 combines with J gene TRBJ2-5, with 14 bases identical to TRBD2. After removal of 4 bases from V and 12 bases from J, the junction contained 19 bases not matched to a gene. This CDR3 contains 18 residues. CDR1 LGHDT and CDR2 YNNKEL come from the germline V gene (reference sequence).

The CDR3 coding sequence is TGTGCCAGCAGTTCCGTACCGCGCGGCTACACCTTC. It encodes CASSSVPRGYTF. This chain uses TRBV6-6 with TRBJ1-2; no clear D gene. CDR3 size: 12 residues. Germline V gene sequence: CDR1 MNHNY, CDR2 SVGAGI (reference sequence). Trimming stripped 4 bases from V and 8 bases from J, with 11 bases between.

This clonotype was found many times. This rearrangement joins TRBV5-1 to TRBJ2-2; possibly TRBD1 for D (6 bases). Trimming removed 2 bases from V and 5 bases from J, with 10 bases in between. CDR3 length equals 14 residues. Germline V gene data show CDR1 as SGHRS and CDR2 as YFSETQ. The chain's CDR3 is CASSLYRETGELFF. In DNA form, the CDR3 reads TGCGCCAGCAGCTTATACAGGGAAACCGGGGAGCTGTTTTTT. Full variable domain (missing parts from reference TRBV5-1 and TRBJ2-2): KAGVTQTPRYLIKTRGQQVTLSCSPISGHRSVSWYQQTPGQGLQFLFEYFSETQRNKGNFPGRFSGRQFSNSRSEMNVSTLELGDSALYLCASSLYRETGELFFGEGSRLTVL.

This clonotype was found many times. The chain links TRBV7-8 to TRBJ1-3, with D uncertain. Between the trimmed V and J ends, which lost 1 base and 0 bases, there was a span of 7 bases. CDR3 length: 15 residues. Germline V gene lookup returns CDR1 SGHVS and CDR2 FQNEAQ. CDR3 sequence: CASSLGRNSGNTIYF. For the CDR3, the DNA is TGTGCCAGCAGCTTAGGGCGGAACTCTGGAAACACCATATATTTT.

This clonotype has ten or more counts. The gene calls are TRBV7-2 and TRBJ2-1, with D perhaps TRBD2 (5 bases). Trimming cost V 1 base and J 0 bases, with 10 bases left between them. This CDR3 is built from 16 residues. Germline CDR1 reads SGHTA; CDR2 reads FQGNSA. CDR3 protein: CASSLGTPRSYNEQFF. CDR3 coding DNA: TGTGCCAGCAGCTTAGGGACTCCCCGCTCCTACAATGAGCAGTTCTTC.

This clonotype showed up just a few times. V gene TRBV18 combines with J gene TRBJ2-6; 12 bases are shared with TRBD2. Unmatched junction bases numbered 6, after V lost 6 bases and J lost 0 bases. Germline V gene data show CDR1 as KGHSH and CDR2 as LQKENI. This CDR3 spans 18 amino acids. The CDR3 reads CASSLRLAGDSGANVLTF. CDR3 nucleotide sequence: TGTGCCAGCTCTCTCCGACTAGCGGGAGACTCTGGGGCCAACGTCCTGACTTTC.

This clonotype appeared many times. CDR3 in DNA: TGTGCCAGCAGCACCCAAGGGAGCGGTCAAGAGACCCAGTACTTC. Amino acid sequence: CASSTQGSGQETQYF. The chain employs TRBV9 and TRBJ2-5, with a tentative D call TRBD2 (5 bases). Between the trimmed V and J ends, which lost 4 bases and 2 bases, there was a span of 15 bases. CDR3 size: 15 residues. Germline V gene sequence: CDR1 SGDLS, CDR2 YYNGEE.

This clonotype was counted at least ten times. The chain links TRBV14 to TRBJ2-1; the match to TRBD2 covers 12 bases. The CDR3 spans 19 residues. The J segment lost 7 bases and the V segment lost 4 bases, leaving 17 bases of the junction unmatched. The V gene's germline CDR1 is SGHDN and CDR2 FVKESK. CDR3 loop: CASSPPTFLAGGRKNEQFF. In DNA form, the CDR3 reads TGTGCCAGCAGCCCCCCAACCTTCCTAGCGGGAGGGCGGAAGAATGAGCAGTTCTTC. The entire variable domain, with the rest obtained from reference TRBV14 and TRBJ2-1, is as follows: EAGVTQFPSHSVIEKGQTVTLRCDPISGHDNLYWYRRVMGKEIKFLLHFVKESKQDESGMPNNRFLAERTGGTYSTLKVQPAELEDSGVYFCASSPPTFLAGGRKNEQFFGPGTRLTVL.

This clonotype appeared many times. The chain links TRBV12-3 or TRBV12-4 to TRBJ1-1, with D perhaps matching TRBD1 (5 bases). Trimming took off 7 bases at V and 3 bases at J, with 9 bases between the two ends. The length of the CDR3 is 12 residues. The CDR3 spells CASTTGYTEAFF. CDR3 sequence (DNA): TGTGCCAGCACCACAGGATACACTGAAGCTTTCTTT.

This clonotype was counted ten times or more. This chain uses TRBV7-3 with TRBJ1-2; D gene uncertain. V shed 4 bases and J shed 3 bases, with 21 bases lying between them. The germline CDR1 and CDR2 sequences are SGHTA and FQGTGA. This CDR3 has 17 amino acids. CDR3 in amino acids: CASSSKIGHKGYYGYTF. Written as DNA, the CDR3 is TGTGCCAGCAGCTCAAAGATCGGTCATAAGGGATACTATGGCTACACCTTC.

The table lists this clonotype with many counts. This chain uses TRBV7-2 with TRBJ2-7, with D possibly matching TRBD1 (8 bases). The germline CDR1 and CDR2 sequences are SGHTA and FQGNSA. Trimming cost V 0 bases and J 3 bases, with 15 bases left between them. CDR3 length: 16 amino acids. CDR3 DNA: TGTGCCAGCAGCTTAGCAGGACAGGGAGGGCTCTACGAGCAGTACTTC. It codes for CASSLAGQGGLYEQYF.

Ten or more counts support this clonotype. This CDR3 reads CASSATDSTYEQYF. The CDR3 DNA reads as TGTGCCAGCAGTGCCACCGACAGTACCTACGAGCAGTACTTC. The V and J genes are TRBV12-3 or TRBV12-4 and TRBJ2-7; weak D call: TRBD1 (5 bases). Trimming took 5 bases from V and 2 from J, leaving 13 bases between them. The CDR3 runs 14 residues.

This sequence joins TRBV3-1 and TRBJ1-5; D ambiguous. V shed 1 base and J shed 4 bases, with 5 bases lying between them. The CDR3 spans 13 residues. The germline V gene encodes CDR1 LGHDT and CDR2 YNNKEL (reference sequence). CDR3 DNA: TGTGCCAGCAGCCAAGGAGGTAATCAGCCCCAGCATTTT. Its translation: CASSQGGNQPQHF.

This clonotype came up a few times. This chain links TRBV9 with TRBJ1-2; no firm D call. The germline V gene encodes CDR1 SGDLS and CDR2 YYNGEE. Trimming took off 2 bases at V and 6 bases at J, with 20 bases between the two ends. CDR3 length: 16 residues. CDR3 loop: CASSVPLEAGDNGYTF. CDR3 sequence (DNA): TGTGCCAGCAGCGTTCCCCTGGAAGCGGGCGATAATGGCTACACCTTC.

The chain has TRBV25-1 and TRBJ1-2; no definite D call. V was shortened by 4 bases and J by 6 bases, with 9 bases between the two germline ends. Germline V CDR1 and CDR2: MGHDK, SYGVNS. This CDR3 spans 12 amino acids. The CDR3: CASSGVRDGYTF. In nucleotides, the CDR3 is TGTGCCAGCAGTGGGGTAAGGGATGGCTACACCTTC.

This clonotype was seen more than once but under ten times. V gene TRBV28 combines with J gene TRBJ2-3; D remains ambiguous. The CDR3 loop spans 15 amino acids. CDR1 MDHEN and CDR2 SYDVKM come from the germline V gene. V lost 6 bases and J 1 base, leaving 14 bases between the germline ends. Written as DNA, the CDR3 is TGTGCCAGCAGCAATATAGAATCTGGCACAGATACGCAGTATTTT. It codes for CASSNIESGTDTQYF.

The chain combines TRBV19 with TRBJ2-5; tentative D call: TRBD2 (6 bases). CDR3 size: 13 residues. Trimming stripped 3 bases from V and 4 bases from J, with 9 bases between. The germline gives CDR1 LNHDA, CDR2 SQIVND (reference sequence). This chain's CDR3 is CASSMAGRETQYF. The CDR3, as DNA: TGTGCCAGTAGTATGGCGGGGAGAGAGACCCAGTACTTC.

This clonotype appeared many times. This chain links TRBV6-2 or TRBV6-3 with TRBJ2-2; no reliable D call. Germline assignment: CDR1 MNHEY and CDR2 SVGEGT. Between the trimmed V and J ends, which lost 6 bases and 4 bases, there was a span of 9 bases. The CDR3 contains 13 residues. Here the CDR3 DNA reads TGTGCCAGCAGCCACCGGGCCACCGGGGAGCTGTTTTTT. Protein product: CASSHRATGELFF.

In this sample, this clonotype turned up many times. The CDR3 is CSVTRGSGANVLTF. CDR3 nucleotides: TGCAGCGTTACCAGGGGATCAGGGGCCAACGTCCTGACTTTC. This chain connects TRBV29-1 to TRBJ2-6, with D possibly being TRBD1 (6 bases). V was cut by 5 bases and J by 4 bases, with 12 bases left in between. This CDR3 spans 14 amino acids. The germline V gene has CDR1 SQVTM and CDR2 ANQGSEA.